This T cell receptor (beta chain) originates from a study of cytomegalovirus exposure and HLA in healthy donors. V was clipped by 9 bases and J by 1 base, with 6 bases between them. The germline V gene encodes CDR1 MDHEN and CDR2 SYDVKM. The CDR3 consists of 11 residues. The PCR was carried out with 60 Vbeta primers and 13 Jbeta primers. Using immunoSEQ multiplex PCR, the repertoire was profiled, and TCRdb retains in-frame clones only, with some absent. The table gives about 120,000 clones; the top ten clones make up around 7% of it. The sequencing input was PBMCs. V usage is TRBV28 and J usage is TRBJ1-1; no definite D call. The receptor was derived from a man aged 35 to 55 in good health and CMV-seropositive. Here the CDR3 reads CASLGNTEAFF. CDR3 nucleotides: TGTGCCAGTCTAGGGAACACTGAAGCTTTCTTT.